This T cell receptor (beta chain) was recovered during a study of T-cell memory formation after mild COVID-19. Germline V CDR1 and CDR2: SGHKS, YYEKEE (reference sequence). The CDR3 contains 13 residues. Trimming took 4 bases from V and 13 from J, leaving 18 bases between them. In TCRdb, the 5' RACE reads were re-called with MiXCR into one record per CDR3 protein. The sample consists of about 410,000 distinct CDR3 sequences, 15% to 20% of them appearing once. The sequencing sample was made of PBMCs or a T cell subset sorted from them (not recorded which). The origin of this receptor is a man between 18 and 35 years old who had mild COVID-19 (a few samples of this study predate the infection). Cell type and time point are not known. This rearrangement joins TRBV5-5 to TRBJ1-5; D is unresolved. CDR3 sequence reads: CASSGLWTQQQHF. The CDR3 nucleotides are TGTGCCAGCAGCGGATTATGGACCCAGCAACAGCATTTT.